The 24 T cell receptor beta chains presented below share a single source sample, sequenced in a study of T cell responses to AZD1222 COVID-19 vaccine. Profiling relied on immunoSEQ multiplex PCR, and the TCRdb table lists in-frame clones only, not all of them. Among 54,000 or so clones, roughly 88% were seen once, and the ten largest hold roughly 14%. The sample here was peripheral blood, taken on day 0 of AZD1222 vaccination. These receptors were collected from an adult in good health.

V gene TRBV10-1 combines with J gene TRBJ1-3, with no clear D. Germline CDR1 WNHNN, CDR2 SYGVQD (reference sequence). The CDR3 is 11 residues long. CDR3 in amino acids: CSQPRDNTIYF. CDR3 in DNA: TGCTCACAACCCCGGGATAACACCATATATTTT.

The rearrangement joins TRBV10-3 to TRBJ1-2; the D is unclear. Trimming removed 3 bases at V and 1 base at J, with 6 bases between. The CDR3 extends over 13 amino acids. CDR1 and CDR2 (germline): ENHRY, SYGVKD. CDR3 sequence (DNA): TGTGCCATCAGTGACGCAAATAACTATGGCTACACCTTC. Translation: CAISDANNYGYTF.

The V gene is TRBV7-9, the J gene TRBJ1-4; TRBD1 matches 7 bases. Per germline, CDR1 SEHNR and CDR2 FQNEAQ (reference sequence). J was trimmed by 0 bases and V by 5 bases; bases with no gene match: 3. There are 15 residues in the CDR3. CDR3 coding DNA: TGTGCCAGCAGCCCAACAGGGGCAACTAATGAAAAACTGTTTTTT. Translating gives CASSPTGATNEKLFF.

The CDR3 nucleotides are TGTGCCAGCAGCTTCTCTAGCTCTGGAAACACCATATATTTT. This gives the protein CASSFSSSGNTIYF. The V call is TRBV7-9, the J call TRBJ1-3; D unclear. The CDR3 contains 14 residues. Trimming stripped 3 bases from V and 0 bases from J, with 6 bases between. Per the germline V gene, CDR1 is SEHNR and CDR2 is FQNEAQ (reference sequence).

J is TRBJ2-1 and V is TRBV2; unclear D gene. The CDR3 has 14 residues. CDR1 is SNHLY and CDR2 is FYNNEI in the germline V gene. The V end was cut by 6 bases, the J end by 0 bases, with 9 bases between. The CDR3: CASRPRGSYNEQFF. CDR3 bases: TGTGCCAGCAGACCCCGAGGCTCCTACAATGAGCAGTTCTTC.

The J gene is TRBJ2-7, the V gene TRBV10-1; a weak D match, TRBD1 (6 bases). Germline V CDR1 and CDR2: WNHNN, SYGVQD (reference sequence). V was shortened by 5 bases and J by 4 bases, with 15 bases between the two germline ends. The CDR3 length is 14 residues. This CDR3 reads CASSNRDKTYEQYF. CDR3 nucleotide sequence: TGCGCCAGCAGTAATCGGGACAAAACATACGAGCAGTACTTC.

V is TRBV7-6 and J is TRBJ1-5; D possibly corresponds to TRBD1 (6 bases). Germline lookup yields CDR1 SGHVS and CDR2 FNYEAQ. V was shortened by 0 bases and J by 9 bases, with 15 bases between the two germline ends. The CDR3 length is 15 residues. The CDR3 region has the DNA TGTGCCAGCAGCTTAGCGCCGGGGGCCCAGCGGCCCCAGCATTTT. It is translated as CASSLAPGAQRPQHF.

The chain has TRBV24-1 and TRBJ1-5, with D hard to call. The germline V gene has CDR1 KGHDR and CDR2 SFDVKD. CDR3 size: 15 residues. V lost 4 bases to trimming and J lost 3 bases, with 12 bases between them. The CDR3 loop reads CATSEPRRYNQPQHF. The CDR3 DNA reads TGTGCCACCAGTGAGCCTCGACGGTACAATCAGCCCCAGCATTTT.

The rearrangement joins TRBV19 to TRBJ2-7, with 7 bases matching TRBD2. This CDR3 is 16 amino acids long. The germline CDR1 and CDR2 sequences are LNHDA and SQIVND (reference sequence). Germline trimming cut 3 bases from V and 3 bases from J; bases unmatched to any gene: 11. The chain's CDR3 is CASSMPGVGGSYEQYF. CDR3 nucleotide sequence: TGTGCCAGTAGTATGCCCGGTGTCGGGGGGAGCTACGAGCAGTACTTC.

In this sample, this clone turned up once. The V call is TRBV19, the J call TRBJ1-5, with 10 bases identical to TRBD1. The germline CDR1 and CDR2 sequences are LNHDA and SQIVND (reference sequence). This CDR3 comprises 15 residues. The trim removed 5 bases at V and 5 bases at J, leaving 6 bases unmatched. The CDR3 loop is CASSPTGQGDQPQHF. CDR3 sequence (DNA): TGTGCCAGTAGTCCGACCGGACAGGGGGATCAGCCCCAGCATTTT.

This rearrangement joins TRBV7-9 to TRBJ1-1, with TRBD1 identical over 10 bases. Germline trimming cut 5 bases from V and 2 bases from J; bases unmatched to any gene: 5. CDR1 SEHNR and CDR2 FQNEAQ come from the germline V gene (reference sequence). The CDR3 length is 15 residues. CDR3 region: CASSPRQGANTEAFF. The DNA of the CDR3 is TGTGCCAGCAGCCCGAGACAGGGGGCAAACACTGAAGCTTTCTTT. Based on the CDR3 plus reference TRBV7-9 and TRBJ1-1, the full variable domain is DTGVSQNPRHKITKRGQNVTFRCDPISEHNRLYWYRQTLGQGPEFLTYFQNEAQLEKSRLLSDRFSAERPKGSFSTLEIQRTEQGDSAMYLCASSPRQGANTEAFFGQGTRLTVV.

This sequence joins TRBV2 and TRBJ2-5; 10 bases are shared with TRBD2. After removal of 7 bases from V and 6 bases from J, the junction contained 14 bases not matched to a gene. Per germline, CDR1 SNHLY and CDR2 FYNNEI. This CDR3 contains 16 residues. The CDR3 here is CASTALSGRSGKTQYF. CDR3 sequence (DNA): TGTGCCAGCACCGCGCTTAGCGGGAGGTCCGGAAAGACCCAGTACTTC.

The chain is built from TRBV19 and TRBJ1-5, with 8 nucleotides matching TRBD1. The CDR3 runs to 15 residues. J gave up 1 base and V 6 bases, and 5 bases lay outside the gene matches. Looked up from germline, CDR1 is LNHDA and CDR2 is SQIVND (reference sequence). CDR3 sequence: CASSVDRVSNQPQHF. Here the CDR3 DNA reads TGTGCCAGTAGCGTGGACAGGGTGAGCAATCAGCCCCAGCATTTT. Together with reference TRBV19 and TRBJ1-5, the CDR3 gives the full variable domain: DGGITQSPKYLFRKEGQNVTLSCEQNLNHDAMYWYRQDPGQGLRLIYYSQIVNDFQKGDIAEGYSVSREKKESFPLTVTSAQKNPTAFYLCASSVDRVSNQPQHFGDGTRLSIL.

The CDR3 here is CASSLSSGLAAYNEQFF. CDR3 bases: TGTGCCAGCAGTTTATCTTCGGGACTAGCGGCCTACAATGAGCAGTTCTTC. The chain joins TRBV27 to TRBJ2-1; 11 nucleotides match TRBD2. J gave up 2 bases and V 0 bases, and 3 bases lay outside the gene matches. CDR1 is MNHEY and CDR2 is SMNVEV in the germline V gene (reference sequence). This CDR3 has 17 residues.

This chain joins TRBV6-5 and TRBJ2-2; D is perhaps TRBD1 (7 bases). The CDR3 loop spans 15 amino acids. The V gene's germline CDR1 is MNHEY and CDR2 SVGAGI. Deletions cut 6 bases from V and 3 bases from J, with 14 bases between. The CDR3, as DNA: TGTGCCAGCAGGCCGGGACAGCGGGACACCGGGGAGCTGTTTTTT. Translated: CASRPGQRDTGELFF.

The CDR3 loop reads CASSSRGYYEQYF. The CDR3, as DNA: TGTGCCAGCAGTTCTCGGGGCTACTACGAGCAGTACTTC. The chain employs TRBV6-5 and TRBJ2-7; TRBD1 or TRBD2 may be the D gene (5 bases each). Trimming cost V 4 bases and J 3 bases, with 10 bases left between them. Germline CDR1 is MNHEY and CDR2 is SVGAGI. CDR3 length equals 13 residues.

In its sample, this clone was seen a few times. The rearrangement joins TRBV9 to TRBJ2-2; perhaps TRBD1 as D (5 bases). Germline V gene data show CDR1 as SGDLS and CDR2 as YYNGEE. Trimming took 4 bases from V and 3 from J, leaving 13 bases between them. The CDR3 spans 15 residues. CDR3 in amino acids: CASSPGPGDTGELFF. The DNA of the CDR3 is TGTGCCAGCAGCCCAGGGCCTGGGGACACCGGGGAGCTGTTTTTT.

The chain couples TRBV7-9 to TRBJ2-7, with D tentatively TRBD1 or TRBD2 (5 bases each). The length of the CDR3 is 19 residues. With 5 bases removed from V and 7 bases from J, the gap between germline ends came to 33 bases. CDR1 SEHNR and CDR2 FQNEAQ come from the germline V gene (reference sequence). CDR3 sequence reads: CASSPSGHAFRGSLGEQYF. Written as DNA, the CDR3 is TGTGCCAGCAGCCCAAGCGGACATGCCTTTCGGGGTTCCCTGGGGGAGCAGTACTTC. Based on the CDR3 plus reference TRBV7-9 and TRBJ2-7, the full variable domain is DTGVSQNPRHKITKRGQNVTFRCDPISEHNRLYWYRQTLGQGPEFLTYFQNEAQLEKSRLLSDRFSAERPKGSFSTLEIQRTEQGDSAMYLCASSPSGHAFRGSLGEQYFGPGTRLTVT.

The gene calls are TRBV30 and TRBJ2-1, with 8 bases lining up with TRBD1. The J segment lost 9 bases and the V segment lost 1 base, leaving 5 bases of the junction unmatched. Germline lookup yields CDR1 GTSNPN and CDR2 SVGIG (reference sequence). The CDR3 covers 13 residues. As DNA, the CDR3 is TGTGCCTGGAGTGGCCAGGGGGCTGGTGAGCAGTTCTTC. Its protein product is CAWSGQGAGEQFF.

This chain uses TRBV5-4 with TRBJ1-6; a possible D gene is TRBD1 (6 bases). Trimming shortened V by 0 bases and J by 7 bases, and 11 bases separated the two germline ends. This CDR3 comprises 15 residues. Germline-derived CDR1 and CDR2 are SGHNT and YYREEE (reference sequence). For the CDR3, the DNA is TGTGCCAGCAGCTTGGGAAGAAGGGGGAATTCACCCCTCCACTTT. Its protein is CASSLGRRGNSPLHF.

The V call is TRBV4-1, the J call TRBJ2-1; 7 bases agree with TRBD2. Germline CDR1 reads MGHRA; CDR2 reads YSYEKL. The CDR3 runs to 16 residues. The V gene end was trimmed by 1 base and the J gene end by 2 bases; junction bases not matched to a gene: 5. This CDR3 is CASSQVGTNPYNEQFF. CDR3 DNA: TGCGCCAGCAGCCAAGTCGGGACTAACCCCTACAATGAGCAGTTCTTC.

The CDR3 is CASSSWTGQETQYF. The DNA of the CDR3 is TGTGCCAGCAGCTCCTGGACTGGCCAAGAGACCCAGTACTTC. This sequence joins TRBV7-2 and TRBJ2-5, with D possibly being TRBD2 (5 bases). Trimming shortened V by 4 bases and J by 1 base, and 10 bases separated the two germline ends. Germline loops: CDR1 SGHTA, CDR2 FQGNSA. CDR3 length: 14 residues.

V gene TRBV27 combines with J gene TRBJ1-5; maybe TRBD1 (6 bases). CDR1 and CDR2 (germline): MNHEY, SMNVEV (reference sequence). Between the trimmed V and J ends, which lost 6 bases and 0 bases, there was a span of 12 bases. The CDR3 loop spans 15 amino acids. The CDR3 DNA is TGTGCCAGCAGCCCAAGGGACAATAGCAATCAGCCCCAGCATTTT. As protein: CASSPRDNSNQPQHF.

The chain joins TRBV28 to TRBJ1-4; 8 bases are a match to TRBD1. Trimming took 6 bases from V and 0 from J; bases not matched to a gene: 9. Germline values: CDR1 MDHEN, CDR2 SYDVKM. The CDR3 is made up of 17 amino acids. The CDR3 loop is CASRPTQQGATNEKLFF. Here the CDR3 DNA reads TGTGCCAGCAGACCCACCCAACAGGGGGCAACTAATGAAAAACTGTTTTTT.